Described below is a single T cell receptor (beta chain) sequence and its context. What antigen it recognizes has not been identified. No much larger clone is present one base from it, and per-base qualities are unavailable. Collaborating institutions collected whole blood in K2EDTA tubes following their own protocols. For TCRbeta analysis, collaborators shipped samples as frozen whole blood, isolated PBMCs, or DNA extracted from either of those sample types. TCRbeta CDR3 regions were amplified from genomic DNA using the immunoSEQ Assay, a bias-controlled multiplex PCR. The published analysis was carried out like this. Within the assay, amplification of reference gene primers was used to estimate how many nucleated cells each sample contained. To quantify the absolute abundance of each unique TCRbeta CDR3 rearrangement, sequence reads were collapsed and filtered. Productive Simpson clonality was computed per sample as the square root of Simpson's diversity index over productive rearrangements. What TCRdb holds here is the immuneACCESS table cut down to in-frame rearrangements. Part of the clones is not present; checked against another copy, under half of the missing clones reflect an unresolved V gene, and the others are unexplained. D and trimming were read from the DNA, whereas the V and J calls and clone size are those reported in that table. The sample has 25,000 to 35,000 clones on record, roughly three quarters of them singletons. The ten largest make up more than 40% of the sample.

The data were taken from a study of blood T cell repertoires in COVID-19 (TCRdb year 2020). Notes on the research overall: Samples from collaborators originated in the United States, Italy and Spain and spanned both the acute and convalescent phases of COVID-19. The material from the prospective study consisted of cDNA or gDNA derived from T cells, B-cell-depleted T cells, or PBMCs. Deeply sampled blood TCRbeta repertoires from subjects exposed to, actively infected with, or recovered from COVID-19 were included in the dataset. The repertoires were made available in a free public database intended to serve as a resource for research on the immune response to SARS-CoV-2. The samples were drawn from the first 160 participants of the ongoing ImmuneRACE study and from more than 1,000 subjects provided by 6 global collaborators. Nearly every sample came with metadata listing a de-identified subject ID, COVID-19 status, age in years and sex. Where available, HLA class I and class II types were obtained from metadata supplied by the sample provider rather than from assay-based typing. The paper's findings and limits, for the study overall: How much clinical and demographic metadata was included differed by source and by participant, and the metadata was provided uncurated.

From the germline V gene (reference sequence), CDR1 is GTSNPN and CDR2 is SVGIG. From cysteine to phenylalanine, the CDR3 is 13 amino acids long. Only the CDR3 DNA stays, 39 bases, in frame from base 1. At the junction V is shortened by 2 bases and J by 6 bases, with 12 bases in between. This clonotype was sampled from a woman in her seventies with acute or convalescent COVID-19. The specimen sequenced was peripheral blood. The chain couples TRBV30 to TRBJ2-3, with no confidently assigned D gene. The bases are TGTGCCTGGAGTTTGAATCCCCGGGATACGCAGTATTTT. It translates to CAWSLNPRDTQYF.